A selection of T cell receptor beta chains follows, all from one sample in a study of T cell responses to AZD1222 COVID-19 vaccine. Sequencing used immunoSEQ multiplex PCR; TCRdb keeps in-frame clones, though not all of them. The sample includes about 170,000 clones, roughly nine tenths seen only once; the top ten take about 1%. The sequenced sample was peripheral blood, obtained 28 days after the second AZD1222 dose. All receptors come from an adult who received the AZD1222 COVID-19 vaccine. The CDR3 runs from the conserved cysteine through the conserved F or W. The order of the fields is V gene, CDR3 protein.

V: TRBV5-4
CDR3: CAFSGDTDTQYF

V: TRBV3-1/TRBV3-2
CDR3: CASSQGSVGGYTF

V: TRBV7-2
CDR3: CASSLKGGGGYTF

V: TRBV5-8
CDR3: CASSHLQGVRETQYF

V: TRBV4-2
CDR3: CASSDLGQLNTEAFF

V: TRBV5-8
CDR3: CASSFYGGNNEQFF

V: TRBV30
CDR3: CAWTVGDTQYF

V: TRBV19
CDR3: CASTRVGADTQYF

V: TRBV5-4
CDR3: CASSLVGRGRNYGYTF

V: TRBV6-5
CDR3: CASCRDRGQDEQFF

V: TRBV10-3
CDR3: CAIRTQTGLGYTF

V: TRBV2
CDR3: CASSVGASRAFF

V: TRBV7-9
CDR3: CASSSLISDNNYGYTF

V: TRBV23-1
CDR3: CASSHRLRGRGANVLTF

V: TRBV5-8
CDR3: CASSLSYGYTF

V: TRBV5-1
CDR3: CASSALPGQLGDTQYF

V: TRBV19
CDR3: CASSFPPSAVNTEAFF

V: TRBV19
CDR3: CASSPSGLGAVEKLFF

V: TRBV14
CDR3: CASSQENLENTEAFF

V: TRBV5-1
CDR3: CASSLVPSGGGETQYF

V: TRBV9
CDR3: CASSVGQGAYYEQYF

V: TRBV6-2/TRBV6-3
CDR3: CASSYSFGLAALNTGELFF

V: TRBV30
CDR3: CAWSVLEGEGYGYTF

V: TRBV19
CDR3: CASSIEGPGSYEQYF